This T cell receptor (beta chain) emerged from a study of cytomegalovirus exposure and HLA in healthy donors. Study results and limitations: Most TCR beta V segments were productive about 90% or about 30% of the time in an earlier analysis.

With regard to this clone: Its antigen remains unknown.

At sampling all donors were nominally healthy, likely with unrecorded immune exposures. This CDR3 is 12 amino acids long. Looked up from germline, CDR1 is SGHAT and CDR2 is FQDESV (reference sequence). V was cut by 5 bases and J by 5 bases, with 8 bases left in between. This PCR relied on a set of 60 Vbeta primers and 13 Jbeta primers. Some clones are missing from TCRdb's copy, which holds only in-frame ones; the method was immunoSEQ multiplex PCR. The table has 85,000 to 110,000 clones, under 85% seen once. This chain links TRBV11-1 with TRBJ2-3, with D perhaps matching TRBD1 (5 bases). Specimen: PBMCs. This receptor was identified in a man in his fifties or sixties in good health and CMV-seropositive. Here the CDR3 reads CASSPGQDTQYF. The CDR3 DNA reads as TGTGCCAGCAGCCCCGGACAAGATACGCAGTATTTT.